The T cell receptor (beta chain) described here comes from a study of blood T cell repertoires in COVID-19. Study details: In each case, the material was cDNA or gDNA derived from T cells, B-cell-depleted T cells, or PBMCs.

Clones were sequenced by immunoSEQ multiplex PCR, and TCRdb holds only the in-frame ones, with some missing. The sample lists 130,000 or so clones; around 89% were seen once. Germline CDR1 LGHDT, CDR2 YNNKEL (reference sequence). The CDR3 is 15 residues long. V was pared by 4 bases and J by 8 bases, with 15 bases between. Sample: peripheral blood. The rearrangement links TRBV3-1 (or the pseudogene TRBV3-2) to TRBJ1-6; tentative D call: TRBD1 (6 bases). This sequence was found in a man aged 50 or older with active or convalescent COVID-19. CDR3 bases: TGTGCCAGCAGCCGTGCACAGGGTGTAGATTCACCCCTCCACTTT. Encoded protein: CASSRAQGVDSPLHF.